This TCR beta chain originates from a study of shared clonotypes between healthy human individuals. Study-level results: Clonotypes shared by all four sorted-subset donors had higher generation probabilities than non-shared clonotypes.

The data were produced by immunoSEQ multiplex PCR, yet TCRdb's version contains in-frame clones alone and is incomplete. Here the sample spans about 1.1 million clones, about 72% being singletons. The V and J ends lost 2 bases and 6 bases, in that order; junction bases with no gene match: 15. Germline CDR1 and CDR2: KGHSH and LQKENI. CDR3 length: 18 residues. Concerning this clone itself: Its antigen is not known.

The chain has TRBV18 and TRBJ2-1, with 8 bases lining up with TRBD2. This TCR was recovered from a man younger than 30 in good health. Some clones in this sample may be carry-over from other donors' samples. The sample consisted of memory CD4+ T cells from PBMCs. Indicated subset: CD45RA-negative fraction. The CDR3 DNA sequence: TGTGCCAGCTCACCAAGGTTGTCCCAAGGACTAGCTTCCAATGAGCAGTTCTTC. It specifies CASSPRLSQGLASNEQFF.